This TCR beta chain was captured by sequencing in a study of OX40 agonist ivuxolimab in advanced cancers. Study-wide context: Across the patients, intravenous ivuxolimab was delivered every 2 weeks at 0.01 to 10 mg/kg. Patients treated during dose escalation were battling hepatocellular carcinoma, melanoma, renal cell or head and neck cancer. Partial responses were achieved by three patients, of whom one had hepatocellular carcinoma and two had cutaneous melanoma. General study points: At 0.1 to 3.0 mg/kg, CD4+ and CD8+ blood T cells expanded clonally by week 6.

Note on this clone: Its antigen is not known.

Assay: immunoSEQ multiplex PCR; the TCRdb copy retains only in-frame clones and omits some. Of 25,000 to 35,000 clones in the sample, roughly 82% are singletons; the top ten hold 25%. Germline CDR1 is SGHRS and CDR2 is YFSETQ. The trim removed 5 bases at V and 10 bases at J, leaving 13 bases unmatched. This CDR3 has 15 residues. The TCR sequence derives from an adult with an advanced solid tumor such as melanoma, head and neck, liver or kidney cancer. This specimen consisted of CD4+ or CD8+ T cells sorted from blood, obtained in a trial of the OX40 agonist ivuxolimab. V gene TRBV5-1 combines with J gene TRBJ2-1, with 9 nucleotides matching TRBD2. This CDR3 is CASSLETSGSREQFF. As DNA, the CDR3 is TGCGCCAGCAGTCTTGAGACTAGCGGATCCAGAGAGCAGTTCTTC.